Listed below are T cell receptor beta chains from one sample, sequenced in a study of cytomegalovirus exposure and HLA in healthy donors. Only in-frame clones appear in the TCRdb table, and some are missing; sequencing was by immunoSEQ multiplex PCR. The sample consists of some 150,000 clones, 65% to 85% of them appearing once. The sample taken for sequencing was PBMCs. The source of these receptors is a man younger than 40 in good health and CMV-seronegative. Both conserved end residues are part of each CDR3. The D gene is left open where the match is weak. Only part of the rows carry a size: once, few, many, or a class if the clone is expanded.

clone_size | j_call | d_call | v_call | cdr3_nt | cdr3_aa
- | TRBJ1-1 | TRBD1 | TRBV7-2 | TGTGCCAGCAGCGCAGGGGGCGTGAACACTGAAGCTTTCTTT | CASSAGGVNTEAFF
- | TRBJ1-2 | - | TRBV19 | TGTGCCAGTACTCAGACAAACTATGGCTACACCTTC | CASTQTNYGYTF
- | TRBJ2-7 | TRBD1 | TRBV27 | TGTGCCAGCAGTCCTGTAACAGGGGGCTCCTACGAGCAGTACTTC | CASSPVTGGSYEQYF
- | TRBJ2-7 | - | TRBV27 | TGTGCCAGCAGTCTCTCAGGCCGGGACATGTCCTACGAGCAGTACTTC | CASSLSGRDMSYEQYF
- | TRBJ1-1 | - | TRBV23-1 | TGCGCCAGCAGCCCGGACATCGACAGTGAAGCTTTCTTT | CASSPDIDSEAFF
few | TRBJ2-1 | - | TRBV2 | TGTGCCAGCATCAGAGGGAGCGGCAATGAGCAGTTCTTC | CASIRGSGNEQFF
once | TRBJ1-1 | - | TRBV11-2 | TGTGCCAGCAGCTCGGGACTCACTGAAGCTTTCTTT | CASSSGLTEAFF
- | TRBJ2-7 | - | TRBV6-4 | TGTGCCAGCAGTGTTCGACTGGGGGCGACCTACGAGCAGTACTTC | CASSVRLGATYEQYF
- | TRBJ1-2 | TRBD1 | TRBV25-1 | TGTGCCAGTCTTGAAACAGGGGCGGAAGGCTACACCTTC | CASLETGAEGYTF
- | TRBJ2-1 | TRBD1 | TRBV7-9 | TGTGCCAGCAGCCTAGGGACAGGGGATAATGAGCAGTTCTTC | CASSLGTGDNEQFF
- | TRBJ2-5 | TRBD1 | TRBV6-6 | TGTGCCAGCAGTGGCCTCGGGACAGGGGGCGACGAGACCCAGTACTTC | CASSGLGTGGDETQYF
once | TRBJ1-5 | - | TRBV21-1 | TGTGCCAGCAGCAAAAGGGGGTCAGGGTTGAGCAATCAGCCCCAGCATTTT | CASSKRGSGLSNQPQHF
once | TRBJ2-2 | TRBD2 | TRBV19 | TGTGCCAGCAGCACGTTCGGAGCGGGAGACTGGAAGGCGAACACCGGGGAGCTGTTTTTT | CASSTFGAGDWKANTGELFF
- | TRBJ2-3 | - | TRBV13 | TGTGCCAGCAGAGTTGAGAGCACAGATACGCAGTATTTT | CASRVESTDTQYF
- | TRBJ1-2 | - | TRBV9 | TGTGCCAGCAGCGGCGTTTATGGCTACACCTTC | CASSGVYGYTF
few | TRBJ2-1 | TRBD2 | TRBV19 | TGTGCCAGTAAATTAGCGGGGATCGACAATGAGCAGTTCTTC | CASKLAGIDNEQFF
- | TRBJ2-1 | TRBD2 | TRBV9 | TGTGCCAGCAGCGTTGGTAGCGGGGTCGACAATGAGCAGTTCTTC | CASSVGSGVDNEQFF
- | TRBJ2-5 | - | TRBV6-6 | TGTGCCAGCAGTTACGCCGGGGGTGAGACCCAGTACTTC | CASSYAGGETQYF
- | TRBJ2-1 | - | TRBV7-6 | TGTGCCAGCAGCTCGGGGGTTACTGGGTTTAGGGACAATGAGCAGTTCTTC | CASSSGVTGFRDNEQFF
- | TRBJ1-4 | TRBD1 | TRBV5-1 | TGCGCCAGCAGACCTGGGACAGGGGGGGAAAAACTGTTTTTT | CASRPGTGGEKLFF
few | TRBJ2-7 | - | TRBV5-1 | TGCGCCAGCAGCCTTGACGGCACGGCGGCCTACGAGCAGTACTTC | CASSLDGTAAYEQYF